Included here is one TCR beta chain sequence, with context. The sample belongs to a study of PD-1 and CTLA-4 blockade in melanoma. Trimming shortened V by 3 bases and J by 4 bases, and 13 bases separated the two germline ends. The CDR3 is made up of 15 amino acids. Germline V gene lookup returns CDR1 WSHSY and CDR2 SAAADI. The repertoire was sequenced with immunoSEQ multiplex PCR; TCRdb's copy has only in-frame clones and lacks some. This sample carries 15,000 to 20,000 clones, over 65% of them seen once, and the ten largest clones take approximately 15%. The starting material was CD8+ T cells from peripheral blood, obtained before anti-PD-1 treatment. This TCR came from a human donor with melanoma. This chain links TRBV10-2 with TRBJ2-1; D is perhaps TRBD2 (5 bases). CDR3 nucleotide sequence: TGCGCCAGCAGTGAAGGGAGCGGAAGATACAATGAGCAGTTCTTC. Protein sequence: CASSEGSGRYNEQFF.